This T cell receptor (beta chain) was retrieved from a study of T-cell reconstitution after alpha-beta-depleted transplantation in children. Molecular barcoding with unique molecular identifiers was used for the TCRbeta library. MiXCR was run by TCRdb on the PCR reads, yielding one entry per CDR3 protein. The sample comprises approximately 590,000 distinct CDR3 sequences, roughly 10% of which are singletons, and approximately 4.1% rests with the top ten. This CDR3 is built from 15 residues. J was trimmed by 2 bases and V by 2 bases; bases with no gene match: 5. Per germline, CDR1 MDHEN and CDR2 SYDVKM. This clonotype was seen a handful of times.

The sequence came from a human donor who donated a stem cell graft to a child with acute myeloid leukemia. Sequencing used PBMCs from the stem cell graft donor, obtained from the stem cell graft. The rearrangement links TRBV28 to TRBJ1-2; 7 bases line up with TRBD1. CDR3 nucleotides: TGTGCCAGCAGTTTAGCGCAGGGGGTAAACTATGGCTACACCTTC. Translated: CASSLAQGVNYGYTF.